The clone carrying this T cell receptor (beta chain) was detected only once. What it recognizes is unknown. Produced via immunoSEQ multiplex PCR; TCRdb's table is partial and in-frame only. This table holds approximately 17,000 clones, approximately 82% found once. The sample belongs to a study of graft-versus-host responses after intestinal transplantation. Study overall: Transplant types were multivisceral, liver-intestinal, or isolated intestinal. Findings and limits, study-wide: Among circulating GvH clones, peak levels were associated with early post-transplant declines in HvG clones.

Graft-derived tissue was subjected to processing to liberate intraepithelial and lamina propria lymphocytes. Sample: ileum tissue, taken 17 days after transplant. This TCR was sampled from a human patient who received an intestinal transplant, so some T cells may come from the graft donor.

The CDR3 spells CASSYSRADSGNTIYF. The CDR3 DNA reads TGTGCCAGCAGTTACTCGAGGGCCGACTCTGGAAACACCATATATTTT. The V gene is TRBV6-5, the J gene TRBJ1-3; no clear D. CDR3 length: 16 amino acids. Trimming stripped 0 bases from V and 0 bases from J, with 9 bases between. Germline assignment: CDR1 MNHEY and CDR2 SVGAGI.